This TCR beta chain stems from a study of graft-versus-host responses after intestinal transplantation. Study at large: Anti-thymocyte globulin served as induction for all recipients, who then took tacrolimus and steroids for approximately three years.

Responders that carried the CFSE label, some 200,000 of them, were plated with some 200,000 irradiated, violet-dye-labeled stimulator cells. Sorting was performed after the reaction on proliferating CFSE-low CD3+CD4+ and CD3+CD8+ responders. Clones were sequenced by immunoSEQ multiplex PCR, and TCRdb holds only the in-frame ones, with some missing. The sample comprises about 6,800 clones, about 26% of which are singletons, and roughly 4.3% rests with the top ten. This clone was counted between two and nine times. The V and J ends lost 4 bases and 5 bases respectively, with 18 bases between them. Germline V gene data show CDR1 as SGHAT and CDR2 as FQNNGV. The CDR3 is 15 residues long.

Sequenced here: alloreactive CD4+ T cells from a mixed lymphocyte reaction culture, sampled before intestinal transplant. Subset: CFSE-low proliferating T cells sorted from approximately 6-day pre-transplant mixed lymphocyte reaction (GvH or HvG direction). The receptor was derived from a human patient who received an intestinal transplant. The chain carries TRBV11-2 and TRBJ2-7; weak D call: TRBD2 (6 bases). CDR3 sequence reads: CASSSDGEAGHEQYF. The DNA of the CDR3 is TGTGCCAGCAGCTCGGATGGGGAGGCGGGACACGAGCAGTACTTC.